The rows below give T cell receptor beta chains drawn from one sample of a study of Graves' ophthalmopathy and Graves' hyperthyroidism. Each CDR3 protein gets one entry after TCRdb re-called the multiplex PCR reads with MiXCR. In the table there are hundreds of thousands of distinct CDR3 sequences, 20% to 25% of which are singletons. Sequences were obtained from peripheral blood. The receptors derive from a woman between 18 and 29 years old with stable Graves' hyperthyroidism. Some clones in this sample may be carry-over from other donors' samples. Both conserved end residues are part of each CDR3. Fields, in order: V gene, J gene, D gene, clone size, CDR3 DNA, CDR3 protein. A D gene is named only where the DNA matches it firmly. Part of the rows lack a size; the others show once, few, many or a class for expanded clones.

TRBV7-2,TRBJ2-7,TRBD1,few,TGTGCCAGCAGCCTATGGACAGGGGGGACCTACGAGCAGTACTTC,CASSLWTGGTYEQYF
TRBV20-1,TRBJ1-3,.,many,TGCCCGGGGAGTGCTGGAAACACCATATATTTT,CPGSAGNTIYF
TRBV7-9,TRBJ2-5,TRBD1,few,TGTGCCAGCAGCCCTCCGGCCAGGGGGCTGGAGACCCAGTACTTC,CASSPPARGLETQYF
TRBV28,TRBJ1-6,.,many,TGTGCCAGCAGTCCCCTCAGGAGCGGCGTCAGATATAATTCACCCCTCCACTTT,CASSPLRSGVRYNSPLHF
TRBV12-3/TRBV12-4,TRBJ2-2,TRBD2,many,TGTGCCAGCAGACCTCTAGCGGGAGAGGGCACCGGGGAGCTGTTTTTT,CASRPLAGEGTGELFF
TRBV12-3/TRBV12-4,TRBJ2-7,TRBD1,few,TGTGCCAGCAGTCACCGGGGACAGGGGGCGCTCAACGAGCAGTACTTC,CASSHRGQGALNEQYF
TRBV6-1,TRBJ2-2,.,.,TGTGCCAGCACCCGGGACCAGAACACCGGGGAGCTGTTTTTT,CASTRDQNTGELFF
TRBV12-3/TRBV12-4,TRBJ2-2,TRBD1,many,TGTGCCATCAAGCAGGGGGCGAACACCGGGGAGCTGTTTTTT,CAIKQGANTGELFF
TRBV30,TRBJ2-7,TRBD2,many,TGTGCCTGGAGTCCTGGGACTAGTGTGCAGTACTTC,CAWSPGTSVQYF
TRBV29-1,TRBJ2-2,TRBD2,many,TGCAGCGTTGCGGGGGGGTCGAACACCGGGGAGCTGTTTTTT,CSVAGGSNTGELFF
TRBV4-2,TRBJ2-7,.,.,TGTGCCAGCAGCCACCCGGAGGCCAACTACGAGCAGTACTTC,CASSHPEANYEQYF
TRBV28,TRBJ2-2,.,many,TGTGCCAGCAGTCTCCGGATAGGACGGCTTAAAGGGACCGGGGAGCTGTTTTTT,CASSLRIGRLKGTGELFF
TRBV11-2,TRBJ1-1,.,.,TGTGCCAGCAGCTTAGCGGTGAACACTGAAGCTTGCTTT,CASSLAVNTEACF
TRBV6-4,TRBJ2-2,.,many,TGTGCCAGCGGGAAGCTTGGCACCGGGGAGCTGTTTTTT,CASGKLGTGELFF
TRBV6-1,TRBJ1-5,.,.,TGTGCCAGCAGTGTGGAGGGGGTTGACCAGCCCCAGCATTTT,CASSVEGVDQPQHF
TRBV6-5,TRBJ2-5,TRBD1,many,TGTGCCAGCAGTTACACCGGGACAGGGGTCTTCGAAGGGACCCAGTACTTC,CASSYTGTGVFEGTQYF
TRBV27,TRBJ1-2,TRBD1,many,TGTGCCAGCAGGACCCGACAGGGAACTACCTATGGCTACACCTTC,CASRTRQGTTYGYTF
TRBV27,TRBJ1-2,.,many,TGTGCCAGCAGTCGTACAAAGGGGGGGTACTATGGCTACACCTTC,CASSRTKGGYYGYTF
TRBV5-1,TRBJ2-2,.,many,TGCGCCAGCAGCTTCGGCGGTTCGGGGACCGGGGAGCTGTTTTTT,CASSFGGSGTGELFF
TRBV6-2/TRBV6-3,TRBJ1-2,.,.,TGTGCCAGCAGTTACCCGGGGACGGAGCGGCGTTCGGATGGCTACACCTTC,CASSYPGTERRSDGYTF
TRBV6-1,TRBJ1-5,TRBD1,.,TGTGCCAGCACTATCTGGGACAGGGAAGGAACGCAGCCCCAGCATTTT,CASTIWDREGTQPQHF
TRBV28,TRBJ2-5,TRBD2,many,TGTGCCAGCAGAAGACTAGCGGGAGTAGGGCAAGAGACCCAGTACTTC,CASRRLAGVGQETQYF
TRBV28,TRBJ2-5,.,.,TGTGCCAGCATGGGAGCAGACTGGAAAGTAGAGACCCAGTACTTC,CASMGADWKVETQYF
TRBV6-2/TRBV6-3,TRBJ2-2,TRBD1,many,TGTGCCAGCACCCGGACAGGAGAGGCCGGGGAGCTGTTTTTT,CASTRTGEAGELFF
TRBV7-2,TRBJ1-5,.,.,TGTGCCAGCAGCTTATGGACGGACTATCAGCCCCAGCATTTT,CASSLWTDYQPQHF
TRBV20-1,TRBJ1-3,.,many,TGCAGTGCTAGAGTTCAAGGTAGTGGAAACACCATATATTTT,CSARVQGSGNTIYF